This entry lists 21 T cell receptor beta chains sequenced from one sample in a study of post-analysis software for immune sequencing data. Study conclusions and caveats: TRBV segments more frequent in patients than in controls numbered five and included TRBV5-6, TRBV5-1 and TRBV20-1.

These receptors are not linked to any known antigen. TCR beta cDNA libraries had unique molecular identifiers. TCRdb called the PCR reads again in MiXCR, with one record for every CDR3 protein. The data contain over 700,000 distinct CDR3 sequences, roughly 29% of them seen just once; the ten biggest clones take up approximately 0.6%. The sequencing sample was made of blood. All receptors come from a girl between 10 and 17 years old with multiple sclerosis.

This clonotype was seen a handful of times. CDR3 bases: TGCAGTGCTGTCCCGGGACAGGGTTTACCGCCCTACAATGAGCAGTACTTC. Translated, it gives CSAVPGQGLPPYNEQYF. The chain joins TRBV20-1 to TRBJ2-1; the match to TRBD1 covers 9 bases. Judging by the DNA end, TRBJ2-7 fits better; the J call may be wrong. Germline V lookup: CDR1 DFQATT, CDR2 SNEGSKA (reference sequence). The CDR3 is 17 residues long.

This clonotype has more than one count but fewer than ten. CDR3: CASGDSLAKNIQYF. CDR3 nucleotides: TGTGCCAGCGGTGACAGTCTAGCCAAAAACATTCAGTACTTC. V and J are TRBV6-6 and TRBJ2-4, with TRBD1 as a possible D gene (5 bases). Trimming left V 8 bases short and J 0 bases short, with 11 bases between. The CDR3 has 14 residues. The V gene's germline CDR1 is MNHNY and CDR2 SVGAGI (reference sequence).

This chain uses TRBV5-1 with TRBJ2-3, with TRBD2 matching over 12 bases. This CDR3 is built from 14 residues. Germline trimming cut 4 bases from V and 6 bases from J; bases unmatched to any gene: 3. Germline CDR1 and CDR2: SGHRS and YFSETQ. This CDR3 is CASSTTSGGDTQYF. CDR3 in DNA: TGCGCCAGCAGCACCACTAGCGGGGGGGATACGCAGTATTTT. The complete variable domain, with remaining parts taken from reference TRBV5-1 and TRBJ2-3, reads KAGVTQTPRYLIKTRGQQVTLSCSPISGHRSVSWYQQTPGQGLQFLFEYFSETQRNKGNFPGRFSGRQFSNSRSEMNVSTLELGDSALYLCASSTTSGGDTQYFGPGTRLTVL.

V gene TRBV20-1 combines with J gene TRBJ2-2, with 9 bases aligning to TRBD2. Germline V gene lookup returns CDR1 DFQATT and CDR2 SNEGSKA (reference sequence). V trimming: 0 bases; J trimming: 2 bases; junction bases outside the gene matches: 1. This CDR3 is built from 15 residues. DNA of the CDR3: TGCAGTGCTAGAGAGGGACTAGCTAACACCGGGGAGCTGTTTTTT. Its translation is CSAREGLANTGELFF.

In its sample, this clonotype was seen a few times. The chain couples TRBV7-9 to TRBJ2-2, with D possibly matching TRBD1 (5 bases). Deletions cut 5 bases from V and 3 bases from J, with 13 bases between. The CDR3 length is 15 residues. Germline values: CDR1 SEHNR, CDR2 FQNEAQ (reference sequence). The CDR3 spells CASSDTAQDTGELFF. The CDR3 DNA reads TGTGCCAGCAGCGACACCGCACAGGACACCGGGGAGCTGTTTTTT. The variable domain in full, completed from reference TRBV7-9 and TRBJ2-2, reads DTGVSQNPRHKITKRGQNVTFRCDPISEHNRLYWYRQTLGQGPEFLTYFQNEAQLEKSRLLSDRFSAERPKGSFSTLEIQRTEQGDSAMYLCASSDTAQDTGELFFGEGSRLTVL.

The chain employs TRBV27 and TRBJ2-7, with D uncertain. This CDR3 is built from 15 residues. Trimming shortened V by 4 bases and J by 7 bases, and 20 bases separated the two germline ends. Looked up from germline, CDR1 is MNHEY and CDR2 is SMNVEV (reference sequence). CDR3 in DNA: TGTGCCAGCAGTTCCTATTCTCTGGAAGGGCAAGAGCAGTACTTC. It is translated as CASSSYSLEGQEQYF.

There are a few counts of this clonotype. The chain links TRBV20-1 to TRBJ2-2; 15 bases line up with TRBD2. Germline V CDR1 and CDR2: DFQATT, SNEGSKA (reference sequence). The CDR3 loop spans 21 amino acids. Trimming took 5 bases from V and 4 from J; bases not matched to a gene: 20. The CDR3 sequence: CSAAQRTRTSGRAIGTGELFF. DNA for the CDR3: TGCAGTGCTGCCCAAAGAACTCGGACTAGCGGGAGGGCCATCGGCACCGGGGAGCTGTTTTTT.

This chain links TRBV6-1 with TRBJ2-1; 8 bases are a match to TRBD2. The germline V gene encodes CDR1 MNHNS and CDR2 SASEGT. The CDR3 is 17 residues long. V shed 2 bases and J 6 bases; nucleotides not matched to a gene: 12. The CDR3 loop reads CASSELERGPRGNEQFF. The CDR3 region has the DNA TGTGCCAGCAGTGAACTGGAGCGGGGGCCCCGAGGCAATGAGCAGTTCTTC.

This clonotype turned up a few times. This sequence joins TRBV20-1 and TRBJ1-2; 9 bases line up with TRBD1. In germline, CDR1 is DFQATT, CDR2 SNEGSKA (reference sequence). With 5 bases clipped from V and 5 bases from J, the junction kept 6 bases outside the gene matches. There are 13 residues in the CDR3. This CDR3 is CSAHLGTGYGYTF. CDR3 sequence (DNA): TGCAGTGCTCACCTCGGGACAGGGTATGGCTACACCTTC.

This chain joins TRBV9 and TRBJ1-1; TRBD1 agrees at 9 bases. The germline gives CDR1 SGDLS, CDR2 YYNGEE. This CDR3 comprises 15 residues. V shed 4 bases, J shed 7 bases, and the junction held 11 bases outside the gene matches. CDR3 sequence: CASSLGTGLYNEAFF. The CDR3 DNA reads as TGTGCCAGCAGCCTCGGGACAGGGTTGTATAATGAAGCTTTCTTT.

The CDR3 DNA reads as TGTGCCAGCAGTTCTAGTGATTCAACTAATGAAAAACTGTTTTTT. Amino acids: CASSSSDSTNEKLFF. J is TRBJ1-4 and V is TRBV28; D gene ambiguous. The CDR3 runs 15 residues. The germline gives CDR1 MDHEN, CDR2 SYDVKM. Trimming shortened V by 4 bases and J by 0 bases, and 9 bases separated the two germline ends.

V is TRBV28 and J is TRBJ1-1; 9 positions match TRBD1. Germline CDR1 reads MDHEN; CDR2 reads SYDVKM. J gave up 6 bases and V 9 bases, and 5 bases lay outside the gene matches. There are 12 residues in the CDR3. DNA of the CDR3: TGTGCCAGTACGGGACAGGGAGCTGAAGCTTTCTTT. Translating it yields CASTGQGAEAFF.

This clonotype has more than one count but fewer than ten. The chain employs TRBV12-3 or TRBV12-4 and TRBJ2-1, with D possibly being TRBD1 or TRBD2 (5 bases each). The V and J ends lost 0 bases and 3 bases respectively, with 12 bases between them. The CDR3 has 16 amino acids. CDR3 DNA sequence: TGTGCCAGCAGTTTAGCGGGACCCCGCTACTACAATGAGCAGTTCTTC. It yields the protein CASSLAGPRYYNEQFF.

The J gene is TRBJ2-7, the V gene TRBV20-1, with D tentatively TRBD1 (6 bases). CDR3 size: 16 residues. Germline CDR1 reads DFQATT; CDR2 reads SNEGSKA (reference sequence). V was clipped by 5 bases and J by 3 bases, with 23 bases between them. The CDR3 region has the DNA TGCAGTGCTCGACTACCGGACCGGGACACCTACTACGAGCAGTACTTC. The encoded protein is CSARLPDRDTYYEQYF.

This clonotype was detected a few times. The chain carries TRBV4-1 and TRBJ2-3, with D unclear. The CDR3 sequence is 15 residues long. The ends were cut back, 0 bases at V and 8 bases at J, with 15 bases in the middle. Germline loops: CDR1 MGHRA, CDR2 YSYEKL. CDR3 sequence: CASSQDKGLGSTQYF. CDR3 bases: TGCGCCAGCAGCCAAGATAAGGGTCTTGGCTCTACGCAGTATTTT.

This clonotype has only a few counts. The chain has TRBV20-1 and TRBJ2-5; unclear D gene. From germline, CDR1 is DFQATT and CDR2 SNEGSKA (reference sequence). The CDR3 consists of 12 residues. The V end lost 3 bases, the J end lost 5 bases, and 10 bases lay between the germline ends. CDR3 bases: TGCAGTGCTAGGAACTTAGGGGAGACCCAGTACTTC. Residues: CSARNLGETQYF.

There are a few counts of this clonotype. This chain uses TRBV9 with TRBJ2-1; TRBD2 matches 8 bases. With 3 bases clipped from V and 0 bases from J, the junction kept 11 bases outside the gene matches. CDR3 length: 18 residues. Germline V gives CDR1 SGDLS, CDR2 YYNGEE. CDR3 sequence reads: CASSEREAGEGSYNEQFF. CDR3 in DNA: TGTGCCAGCAGCGAACGAGAAGCGGGAGAGGGCTCCTACAATGAGCAGTTCTTC.

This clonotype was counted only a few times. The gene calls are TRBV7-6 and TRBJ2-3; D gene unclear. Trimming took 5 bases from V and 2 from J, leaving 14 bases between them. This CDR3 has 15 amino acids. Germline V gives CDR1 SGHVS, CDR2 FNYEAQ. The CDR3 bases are TGTGCCAGCAGCCCCCCGGCCTCCCCCACAGATACGCAGTATTTT. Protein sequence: CASSPPASPTDTQYF. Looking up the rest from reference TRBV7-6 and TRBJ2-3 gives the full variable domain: GAGVSQSPRYKVTKRGQDVALRCDPISGHVSLYWYRQALGQGPEFLTYFNYEAQQDKSGLPNDRFSAERPEGSISTLTIQRTEQRDSAMYRCASSPPASPTDTQYFGPGTRLTVL.

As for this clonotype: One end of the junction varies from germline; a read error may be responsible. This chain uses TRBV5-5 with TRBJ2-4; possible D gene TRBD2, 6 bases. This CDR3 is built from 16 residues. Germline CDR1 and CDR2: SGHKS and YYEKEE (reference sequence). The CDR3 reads CAGSLDPGGTKNIQYF. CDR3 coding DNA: TGTGCCGGCAGCTTGGATCCAGGAGGGACCAAAAACATTCAGTACTTC. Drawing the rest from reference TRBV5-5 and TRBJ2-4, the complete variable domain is DAGVTQSPTHLIKTRGQQVTLRCSPISGHKSVSWYQQVLGQGPQFIFQYYEKEERGRGNFPDRFSARQFPNYSSELNVNALLLGDSALYLCAGSLDPGGTKNIQYFGAGTRLSVL.

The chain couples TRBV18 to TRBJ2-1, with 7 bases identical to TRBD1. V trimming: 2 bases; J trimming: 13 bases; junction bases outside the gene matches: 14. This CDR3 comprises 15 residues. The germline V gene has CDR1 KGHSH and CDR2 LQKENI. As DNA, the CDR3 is TGTGCCAGCTCACCAACGACAGGGACCAAAGAGACCCAGTTCTTC. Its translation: CASSPTTGTKETQFF.

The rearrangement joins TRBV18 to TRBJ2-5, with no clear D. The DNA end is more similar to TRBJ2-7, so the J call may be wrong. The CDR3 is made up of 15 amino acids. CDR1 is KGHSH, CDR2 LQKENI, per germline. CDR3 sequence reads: CASSPSTNHGGEQYF. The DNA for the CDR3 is TGTGCCAGCTCACCAAGTACTAATCATGGTGGCGAGCAGTACTTC.